This is a list of T cell receptor beta chains from one sample in a study of blood T cells in healthy people across ages. TCRdb passed the 5' RACE reads through MiXCR, listing each CDR3 protein once. The table lists 1.5 million to 2 million distinct CDR3 sequences, roughly 28% of them singletons. The sample was blood. These receptors all come from a woman aged 25-40 years in good health. Each CDR3 is given without its conserved first and last residue. Each record gives: CDR3 length, V gene, J gene, CDR3 protein.

16	TRBV18	TRBJ2-5	ASSPRTGVSPSYNEQY
13	TRBV11-2	TRBJ1-6	ASSLAGTVRSPLH
10	TRBV6-5	TRBJ1-2	ASSAGAYGYT
12	TRBV20-1	TRBJ2-1	SARKGLASHEQF
13	TRBV30	TRBJ2-1	AWSVPAGGYNEQF
13	TRBV3-1	TRBJ1-4	ASSQRTGSNEKLF
13	TRBV9	TRBJ2-1	ASSVNPGGGNEQF
11	TRBV7-2	TRBJ2-3	ASRETGEDTQY
11	TRBV27	TRBJ1-5	ASRKQGDQPQH
14	TRBV28	TRBJ2-3	ASSSRGGGQTDTQY
14	TRBV5-1	TRBJ2-1	ASSSNSGGAYNEQF
12	TRBV5-1	TRBJ1-1	ASSLKGASPEAF
13	TRBV9	TRBJ2-7	ASSSAPGISYEQY
15	TRBV20-1	TRBJ2-3	SARDTSVTLSTDTQY
13	TRBV20-1	TRBJ1-1	SATGTELMNTEAF
15	TRBV6-2/TRBV6-3	TRBJ1-4	ASSYPTSTRSGEKLF
13	TRBV11-2	TRBJ2-1	ASRKPGQGRNEQF
15	TRBV3-1	TRBJ2-1	ASSQGSARGGEETQF
17	TRBV10-3	TRBJ2-1	AISEGGLAGSSSYNEQF
11	TRBV12-3/TRBV12-4	TRBJ2-7	TSSLAGEDEQY
13	TRBV19	TRBJ2-5	ASRTAGGPRETQY
13	TRBV12-3/TRBV12-4	TRBJ1-5	ASSGNGSTGRPQH
11	TRBV19	TRBJ2-3	ASSILDSDTQY
11	TRBV13	TRBJ2-1	ASSPDDDNEQF
15	TRBV3-1	TRBJ2-1	ASSRTSGGVSYNEQF
12	TRBV7-3	TRBJ2-6	ASSLTGPANVLT
13	TRBV5-1	TRBJ2-1	ASSLDPGAGNEQF
12	TRBV3-1	TRBJ2-3	ASSQDPGPDTQY
11	TRBV18	TRBJ2-7	ASSRGDSPEVY
12	TRBV6-1	TRBJ2-3	ASSEGAGPDTQY
12	TRBV6-5	TRBJ1-5	ASSPQQGNQPQH
13	TRBV5-1	TRBJ2-1	ASSHTGGLGNDQF
11	TRBV7-3	TRBJ1-6	ASSFRSNSPLH
14	TRBV6-6	TRBJ2-6	ASRRDTTSGANVLT
11	TRBV15	NA	ATSRASAETQY
14	TRBV27	TRBJ1-1	ASSHPQGALNTEAF
13	TRBV29-1	TRBJ2-7	SVGSAGTLGYEQY
13	TRBV12-3/TRBV12-4	TRBJ2-7	ASSRKFSGNNEQY
15	TRBV5-5	TRBJ1-4	ASSLLAAKTPNEKLF
17	TRBV7-2	TRBJ2-1	ASSLTGTSGSVSYNEQF
10	TRBV5-6	TRBJ2-3	ASSGGGDTRY
15	TRBV6-2/TRBV6-3	NA	ASSYVAGQVDYNEQY
14	TRBV4-3	TRBJ2-3	ASSQVAGGGADTQY
12	TRBV5-6	TRBJ2-5	ASSLKLRGETQY
12	TRBV12-3/TRBV12-4	TRBJ2-3	ASSLLASPDTQY
13	TRBV5-1	TRBJ1-6	ASSLEIVTDSPLH
13	TRBV6-5	TRBJ1-1	ASSIGTGGGTEAF
13	TRBV12-3/TRBV12-4	TRBJ2-1	ASSLAARSDDEQF
16	TRBV6-2/TRBV6-3	TRBJ1-5	ASSYFPGSSYSNQPQH
14	TRBV5-1	TRBJ2-1	ASSGTTSGGGDEQF
10	TRBV20-1	TRBJ1-3	NVRAVGNTIY
13	TRBV6-5	TRBJ1-4	ASSTWGQGRGKLF
12	TRBV10-2	TRBJ1-2	ASSESSGGDGYT